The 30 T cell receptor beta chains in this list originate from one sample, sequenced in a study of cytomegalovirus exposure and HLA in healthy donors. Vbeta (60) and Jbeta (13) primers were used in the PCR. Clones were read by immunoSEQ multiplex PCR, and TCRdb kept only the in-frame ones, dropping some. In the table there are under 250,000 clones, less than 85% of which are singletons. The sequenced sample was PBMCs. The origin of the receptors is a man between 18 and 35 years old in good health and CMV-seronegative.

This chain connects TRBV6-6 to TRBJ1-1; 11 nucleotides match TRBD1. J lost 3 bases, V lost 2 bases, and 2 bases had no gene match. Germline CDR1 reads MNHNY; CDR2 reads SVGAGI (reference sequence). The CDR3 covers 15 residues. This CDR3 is CASSYRDRGDTEAFF. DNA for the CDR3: TGTGCCAGCAGTTACAGGGACAGGGGGGACACTGAAGCTTTCTTT.

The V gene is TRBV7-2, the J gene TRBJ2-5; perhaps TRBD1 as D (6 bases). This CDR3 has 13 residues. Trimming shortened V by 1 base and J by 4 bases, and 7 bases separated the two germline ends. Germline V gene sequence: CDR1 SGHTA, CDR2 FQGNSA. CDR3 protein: CASSLEGGETQYF. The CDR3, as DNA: TGTGCCAGCAGCTTAGAAGGGGGAGAGACCCAGTACTTC. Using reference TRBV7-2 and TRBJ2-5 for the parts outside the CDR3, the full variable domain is GAGVSQSPSNKVTEKGKDVELRCDPISGHTALYWYRQSLGQGLEFLIYFQGNSAPDKSGLPSDRFSAERTGGSVSTLTIQRTQQEDSAVYLCASSLEGGETQYFGPGTRLLVL.

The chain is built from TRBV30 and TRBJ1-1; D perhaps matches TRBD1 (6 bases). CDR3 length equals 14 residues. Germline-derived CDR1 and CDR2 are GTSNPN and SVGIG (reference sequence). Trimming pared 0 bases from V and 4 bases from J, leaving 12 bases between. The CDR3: CAWSVGGAPTEAFF. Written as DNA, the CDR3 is TGTGCCTGGAGTGTCGGGGGGGCGCCCACTGAAGCTTTCTTT. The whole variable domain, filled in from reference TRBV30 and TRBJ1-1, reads SQTIHQWPATLVQPVGSPLSLECTVEGTSNPNLYWYRQAAGRGLQLLFYSVGIGQISSEVPQNLSASRPQDRQFILSSKKLLLSDSGFYLCAWSVGGAPTEAFFGQGTRLTVV.

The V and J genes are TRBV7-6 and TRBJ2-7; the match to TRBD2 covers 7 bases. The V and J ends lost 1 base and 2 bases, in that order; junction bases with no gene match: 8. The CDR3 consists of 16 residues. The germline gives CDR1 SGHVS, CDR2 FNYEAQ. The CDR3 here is CASSLGPGTTTYEQYF. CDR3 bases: TGTGCCAGCAGCTTAGGCCCCGGGACTACCACCTACGAGCAGTACTTC.

CDR3 sequence: CASSLQGATEAFF. The CDR3, as DNA: TGTGCCAGCAGCTTACAGGGGGCAACTGAAGCTTTCTTT. The chain recombines TRBV7-3 with TRBJ1-1; the match to TRBD1 covers 8 bases. Germline lookup yields CDR1 SGHTA and CDR2 FQGTGA. Unmatched junction bases numbered 1, after V lost 2 bases and J lost 5 bases. CDR3 size: 13 residues.

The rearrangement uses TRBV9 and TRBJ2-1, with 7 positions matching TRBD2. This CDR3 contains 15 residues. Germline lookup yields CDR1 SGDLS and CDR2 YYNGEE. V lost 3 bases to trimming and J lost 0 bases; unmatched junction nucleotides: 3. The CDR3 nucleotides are TGTGCCAGCAGCGCATCGGGGGGCTCCTACAATGAGCAGTTCTTC. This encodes CASSASGGSYNEQFF.

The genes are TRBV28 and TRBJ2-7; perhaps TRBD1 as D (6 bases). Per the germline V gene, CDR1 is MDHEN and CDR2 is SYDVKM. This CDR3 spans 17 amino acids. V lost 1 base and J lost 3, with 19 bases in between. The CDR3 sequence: CASSLSVGAGVRYEQYF. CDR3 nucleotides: TGTGCCAGCAGTTTATCAGTCGGGGCAGGGGTTCGCTACGAGCAGTACTTC. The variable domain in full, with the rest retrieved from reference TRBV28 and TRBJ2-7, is DVKVTQSSRYLVKRTGEKVFLECVQDMDHENMFWYRQDPGLGLRLIYFSYDVKMKEKGDIPEGYSVSREKKERFSLILESASTNQTSMYLCASSLSVGAGVRYEQYFGPGTRLTVT.

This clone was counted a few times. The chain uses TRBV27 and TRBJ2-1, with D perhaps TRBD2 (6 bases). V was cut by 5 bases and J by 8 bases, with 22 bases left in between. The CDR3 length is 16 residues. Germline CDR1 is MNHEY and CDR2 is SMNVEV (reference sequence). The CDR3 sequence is CASSPLSIGSTDEQFF. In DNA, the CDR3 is TGTGCCAGCAGTCCCCTTTCGATCGGGAGTACGGATGAGCAGTTCTTC.

The CDR3 reads CASSLDGRGDGYTF. The CDR3, as DNA: TGCGCCAGCAGCTTGGACGGACGGGGGGACGGCTACACCTTC. This rearrangement joins TRBV5-1 to TRBJ1-2; TRBD1 might be the D (5 bases). The CDR3 covers 14 residues. Per germline, CDR1 SGHRS and CDR2 YFSETQ. V was pared by 0 bases and J by 8 bases, with 14 bases between.

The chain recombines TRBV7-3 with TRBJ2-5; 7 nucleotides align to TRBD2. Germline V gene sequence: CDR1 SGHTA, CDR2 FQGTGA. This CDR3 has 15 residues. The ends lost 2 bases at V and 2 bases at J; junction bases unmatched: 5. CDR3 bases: TGTGCCAGCAGCTTAGGTAGCGGGCTTCAAGAGACCCAGTACTTC. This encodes CASSLGSGLQETQYF.

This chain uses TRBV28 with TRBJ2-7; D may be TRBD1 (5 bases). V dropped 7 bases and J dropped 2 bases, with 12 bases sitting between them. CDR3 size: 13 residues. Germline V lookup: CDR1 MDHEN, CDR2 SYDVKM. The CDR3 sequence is CASTQTVAYEQYF. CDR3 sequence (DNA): TGTGCCAGCACCCAGACAGTTGCCTACGAGCAGTACTTC.

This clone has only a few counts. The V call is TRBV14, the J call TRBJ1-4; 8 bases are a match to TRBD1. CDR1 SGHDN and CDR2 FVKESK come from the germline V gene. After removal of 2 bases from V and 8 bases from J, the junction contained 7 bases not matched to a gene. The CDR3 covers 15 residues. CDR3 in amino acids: CASSQLRTGHEKLFF. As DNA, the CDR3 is TGTGCCAGCAGCCAATTGCGGACAGGGCACGAAAAACTGTTTTTT.

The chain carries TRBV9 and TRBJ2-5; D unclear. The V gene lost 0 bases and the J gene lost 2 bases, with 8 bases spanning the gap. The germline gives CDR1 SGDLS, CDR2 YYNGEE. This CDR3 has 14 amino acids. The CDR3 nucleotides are TGTGCCAGCAGCGTAGGCGCGGCACAAGAGACCCAGTACTTC. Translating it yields CASSVGAAQETQYF.

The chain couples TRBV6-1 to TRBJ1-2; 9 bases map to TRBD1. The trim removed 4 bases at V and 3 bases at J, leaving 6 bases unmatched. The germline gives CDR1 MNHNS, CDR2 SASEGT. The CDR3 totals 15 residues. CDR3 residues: CASSATGGADYGYTF. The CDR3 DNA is TGTGCCAGCAGTGCAACAGGGGGCGCGGACTATGGCTACACCTTC.

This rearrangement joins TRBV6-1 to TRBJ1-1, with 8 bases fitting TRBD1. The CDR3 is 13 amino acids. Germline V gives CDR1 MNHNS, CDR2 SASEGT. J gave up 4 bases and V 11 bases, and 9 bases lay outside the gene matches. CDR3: CALGQGSFTEAFF. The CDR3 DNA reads TGTGCCTTAGGACAGGGTTCTTTCACTGAAGCTTTCTTT.

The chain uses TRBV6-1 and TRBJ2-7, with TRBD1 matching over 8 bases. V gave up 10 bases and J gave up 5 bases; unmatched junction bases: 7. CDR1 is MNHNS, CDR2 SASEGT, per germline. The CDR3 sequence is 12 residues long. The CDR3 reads CAIRQGFHEQYF. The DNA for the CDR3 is TGTGCCATCAGACAGGGGTTTCACGAGCAGTACTTC.

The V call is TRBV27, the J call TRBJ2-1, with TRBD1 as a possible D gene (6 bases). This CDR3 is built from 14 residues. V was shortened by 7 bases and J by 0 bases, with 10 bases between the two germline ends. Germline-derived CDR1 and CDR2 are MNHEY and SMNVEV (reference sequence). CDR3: CASIQGSSYNEQFF. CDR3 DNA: TGTGCCAGCATACAGGGAAGCTCCTACAATGAGCAGTTCTTC.

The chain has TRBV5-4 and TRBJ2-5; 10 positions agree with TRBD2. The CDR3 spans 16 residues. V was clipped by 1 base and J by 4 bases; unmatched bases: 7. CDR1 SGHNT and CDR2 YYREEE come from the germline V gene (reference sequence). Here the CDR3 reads CASSLRSSGSGETQYF. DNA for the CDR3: TGTGCCAGCAGCTTGAGGTCTAGCGGGAGTGGAGAGACCCAGTACTTC.

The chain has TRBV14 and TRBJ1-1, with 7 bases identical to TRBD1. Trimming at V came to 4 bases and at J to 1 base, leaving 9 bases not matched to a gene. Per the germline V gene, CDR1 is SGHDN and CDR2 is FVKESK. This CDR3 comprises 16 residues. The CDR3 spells CASSLNWGTENTEAFF. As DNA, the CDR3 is TGTGCCAGCAGCCTAAATTGGGGGACAGAGAACACTGAAGCTTTCTTT.

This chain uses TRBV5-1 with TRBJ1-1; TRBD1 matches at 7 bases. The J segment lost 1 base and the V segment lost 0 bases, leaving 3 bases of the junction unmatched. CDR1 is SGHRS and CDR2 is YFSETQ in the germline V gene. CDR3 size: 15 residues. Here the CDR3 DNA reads TGCGCCAGCAGCTTGGTAGGGGGCTCGAACACTGAAGCTTTCTTT. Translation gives CASSLVGGSNTEAFF.

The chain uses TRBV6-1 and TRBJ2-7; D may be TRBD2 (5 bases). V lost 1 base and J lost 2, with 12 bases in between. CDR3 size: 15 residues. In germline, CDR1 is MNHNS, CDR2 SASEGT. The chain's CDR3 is CASSEERGPTYEQYF. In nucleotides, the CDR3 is TGTGCCAGCAGTGAAGAGCGAGGGCCGACCTACGAGCAGTACTTC.

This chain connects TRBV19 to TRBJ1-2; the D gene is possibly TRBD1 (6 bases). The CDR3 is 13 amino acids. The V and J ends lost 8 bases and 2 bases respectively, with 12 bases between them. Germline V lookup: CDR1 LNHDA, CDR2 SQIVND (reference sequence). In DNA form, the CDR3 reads TGTGCCAGTGGGGGCGTACCCAACTATGGCTACACCTTC. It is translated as CASGGVPNYGYTF.

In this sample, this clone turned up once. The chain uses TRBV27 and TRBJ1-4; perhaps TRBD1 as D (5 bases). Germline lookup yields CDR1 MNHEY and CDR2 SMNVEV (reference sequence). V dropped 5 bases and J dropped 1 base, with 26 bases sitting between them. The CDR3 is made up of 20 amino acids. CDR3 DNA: TGTGCCAGCAGTCCGATATCCCAATTTTGGGGGGGTGGAACTAATGAAAAACTGTTTTTT. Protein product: CASSPISQFWGGGTNEKLFF.

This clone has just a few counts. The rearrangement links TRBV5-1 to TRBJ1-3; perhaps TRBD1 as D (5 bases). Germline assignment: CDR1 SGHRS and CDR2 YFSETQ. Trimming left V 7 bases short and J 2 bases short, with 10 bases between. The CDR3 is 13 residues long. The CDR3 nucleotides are TGCGCCAGCGGGGGGACGGCTGGAAACACCATATATTTT. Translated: CASGGTAGNTIYF.

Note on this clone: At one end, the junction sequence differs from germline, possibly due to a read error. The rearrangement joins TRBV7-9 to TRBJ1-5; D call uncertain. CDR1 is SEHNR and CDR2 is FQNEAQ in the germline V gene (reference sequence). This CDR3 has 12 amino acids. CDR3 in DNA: TGTTCCAGCAGCCCCGTAAATCAGCCCCAGCATTTT. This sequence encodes CSSSPVNQPQHF.

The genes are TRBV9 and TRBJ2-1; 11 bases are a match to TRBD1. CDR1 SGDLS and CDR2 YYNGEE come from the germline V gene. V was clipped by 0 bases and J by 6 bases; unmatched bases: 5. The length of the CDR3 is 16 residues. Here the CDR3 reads CASSVGWTGGPNEQFF. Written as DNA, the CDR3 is TGTGCCAGCAGCGTAGGGTGGACAGGGGGCCCCAATGAGCAGTTCTTC. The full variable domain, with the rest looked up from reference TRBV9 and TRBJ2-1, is DSGVTQTPKHLITATGQRVTLRCSPRSGDLSVYWYQQSLDQGLQFLIQYYNGEERAKGNILERFSAQQFPDLHSELNLSSLELGDSALYFCASSVGWTGGPNEQFFGPGTRLTVL.

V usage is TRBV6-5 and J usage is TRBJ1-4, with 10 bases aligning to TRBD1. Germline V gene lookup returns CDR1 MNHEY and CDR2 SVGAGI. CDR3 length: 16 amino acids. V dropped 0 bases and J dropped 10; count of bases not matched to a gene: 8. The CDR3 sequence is CASSYSIGTGVRKLFF. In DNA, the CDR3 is TGTGCCAGCAGTTACTCGATCGGGACAGGGGTACGAAAACTGTTTTTT.

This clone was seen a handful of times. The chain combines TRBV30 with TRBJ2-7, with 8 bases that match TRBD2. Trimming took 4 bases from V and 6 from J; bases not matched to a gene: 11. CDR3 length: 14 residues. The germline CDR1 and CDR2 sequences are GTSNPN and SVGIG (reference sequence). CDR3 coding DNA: TGTGCCTGGAAGCGCCCCTCCGGGAGGGGCGAGCAGTACTTC. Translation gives CAWKRPSGRGEQYF.

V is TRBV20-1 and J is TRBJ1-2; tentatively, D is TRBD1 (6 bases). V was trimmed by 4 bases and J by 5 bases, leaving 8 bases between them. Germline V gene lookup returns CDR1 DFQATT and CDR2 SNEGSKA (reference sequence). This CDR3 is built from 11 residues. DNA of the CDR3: TGCAGTGCTACAGGGGTTTATGGCTACACCTTC. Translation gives CSATGVYGYTF.

The CDR3 coding sequence is TGTGCCTGGAGTCTAGCGGCCTCGGGGAGCACTGAAGCTTTCTTT. The encoded protein is CAWSLAASGSTEAFF. V gene TRBV30 combines with J gene TRBJ1-1; D remains unclear. This CDR3 spans 15 amino acids. Germline CDR1 GTSNPN, CDR2 SVGIG (reference sequence). The V and J ends lost 2 bases and 4 bases respectively, with 17 bases between them.